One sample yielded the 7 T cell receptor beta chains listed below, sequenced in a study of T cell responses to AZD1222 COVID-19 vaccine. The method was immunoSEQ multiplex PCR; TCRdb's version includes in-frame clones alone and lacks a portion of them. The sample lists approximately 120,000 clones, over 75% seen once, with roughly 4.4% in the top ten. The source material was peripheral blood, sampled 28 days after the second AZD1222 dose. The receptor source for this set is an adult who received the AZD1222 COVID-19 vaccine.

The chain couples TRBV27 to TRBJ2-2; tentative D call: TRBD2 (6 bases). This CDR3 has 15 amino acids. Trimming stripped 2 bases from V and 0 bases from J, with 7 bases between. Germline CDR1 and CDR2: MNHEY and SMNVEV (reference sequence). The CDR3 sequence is CASSLAGPNTGELFF. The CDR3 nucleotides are TGTGCCAGCAGTTTAGCGGGGCCGAACACCGGGGAGCTGTTTTTT.

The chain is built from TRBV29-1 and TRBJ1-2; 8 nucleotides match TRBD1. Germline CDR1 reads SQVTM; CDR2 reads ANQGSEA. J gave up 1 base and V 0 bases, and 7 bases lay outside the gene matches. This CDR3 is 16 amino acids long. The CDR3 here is CSVEDPKDRVNYGYTF. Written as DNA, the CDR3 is TGCAGCGTTGAAGATCCTAAGGACAGGGTTAACTATGGCTACACCTTC.

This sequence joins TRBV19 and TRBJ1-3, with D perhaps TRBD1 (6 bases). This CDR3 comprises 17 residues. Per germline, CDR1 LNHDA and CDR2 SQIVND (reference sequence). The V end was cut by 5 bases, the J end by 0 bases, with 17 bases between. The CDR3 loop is CASSPLLGQSSGNTIYF. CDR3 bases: TGTGCCAGTAGTCCTCTCCTCGGACAGAGCTCTGGAAACACCATATATTTT.

The CDR3 reads CASSFDQQGLTEAFF. In DNA form, the CDR3 reads TGCGCCAGCAGCTTCGATCAACAGGGTTTAACTGAAGCTTTCTTT. The chain couples TRBV5-1 to TRBJ1-1, with a tentative D call TRBD1 (6 bases). In germline, CDR1 is SGHRS, CDR2 YFSETQ. The CDR3 length is 15 residues. V gave up 2 bases and J gave up 5 bases, with 16 bases separating them.

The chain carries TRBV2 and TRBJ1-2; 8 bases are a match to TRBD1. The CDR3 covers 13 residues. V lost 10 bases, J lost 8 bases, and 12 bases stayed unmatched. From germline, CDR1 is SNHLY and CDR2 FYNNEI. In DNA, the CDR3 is TGTGCCAACCTTGACAGGGGCGAGGGAGGCTACACCTTC. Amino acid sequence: CANLDRGEGGYTF.

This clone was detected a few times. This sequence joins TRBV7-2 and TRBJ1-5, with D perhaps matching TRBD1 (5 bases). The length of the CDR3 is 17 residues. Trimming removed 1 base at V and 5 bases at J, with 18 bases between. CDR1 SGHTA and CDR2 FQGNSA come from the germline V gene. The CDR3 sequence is CASSLEDGTRVHQPQHF. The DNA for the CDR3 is TGTGCCAGCAGCTTAGAGGACGGGACCAGGGTCCATCAGCCCCAGCATTTT. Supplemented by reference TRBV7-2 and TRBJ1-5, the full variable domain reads GAGVSQSPSNKVTEKGKDVELRCDPISGHTALYWYRQSLGQGLEFLIYFQGNSAPDKSGLPSDRFSAERTGGSVSTLTIQRTQQEDSAVYLCASSLEDGTRVHQPQHFGDGTRLSIL.

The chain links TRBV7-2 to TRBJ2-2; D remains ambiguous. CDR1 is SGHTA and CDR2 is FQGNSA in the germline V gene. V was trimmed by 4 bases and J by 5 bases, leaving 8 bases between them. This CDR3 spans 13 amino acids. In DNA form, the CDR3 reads TGTGCCAGCAGCTCCCCGTTAACCGGGGAGCTGTTTTTT. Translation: CASSSPLTGELFF.